This T cell receptor beta chain was identified in a study of blood T cell repertoires in COVID-19. Study at large: Recovered Cohort 3 donors showed two negative PCRs, clearance, or symptom resolution. T cells, B-cell-depleted T cells, or PBMCs provided the cDNA or gDNA that served as material.

Per the study methods: Reference gene primer amplification gave nucleated cell count estimates. Assay used: immunoSEQ multiplex PCR; TCRdb lists only in-frame clones, some missing. For V, J and clone size, that table is used; D and trimming come from the DNA. The sample comprises hundreds of thousands of clones, about 90% of which are singletons, and around 2% rests with the top ten. Participants were aged about 18 to 89 years, lived in 25 or so US areas, and enrolled virtually. The sequenced sample was PBMCs or T cells enriched from blood (not recorded which). The receptor was derived from a middle-aged man in a cohort exposed to, infected with or recovered from COVID-19 (not recorded which).

The CDR3 is CASSFGRVGNTEAFF. Here the CDR3 DNA reads TGTGCCAGCAGCTTCGGCAGGGTGGGGAACACTGAAGCTTTCTTT. The chain has TRBV7-8 and TRBJ1-1; D may be TRBD1 (5 bases). Between the trimmed V and J ends, which lost 3 bases and 1 base, there was a span of 12 bases. The CDR3 covers 15 residues. Germline V CDR1 and CDR2: SGHVS, FQNEAQ.